A selection of T cell receptor beta chains follows, all from one sample in a study of T-cell memory formation after mild COVID-19. TCRdb passed the 5' RACE reads through MiXCR, listing each CDR3 protein once. The sample lists roughly 400,000 distinct CDR3 sequences; roughly 18% were seen once. The sample taken for sequencing was PBMCs or a T cell subset sorted from them (not recorded which). The receptor set was obtained from a man between 18 and 35 years old who had mild COVID-19 (a few samples of this study predate the infection). Cell type and time point are not known. The CDR3 runs from the conserved cysteine through the conserved F or W. The D gene is left open where the match is weak. A row's size may be missing; if present it is once, few, many or a size class.

>13|TRBV6-5|few|TRBJ2-7|TRBD1
CATRPDRAGEQYF
TGTGCCACCCGCCCGGACAGGGCTGGTGAGCAGTACTTC
>14|TRBV12-3/TRBV12-4|few|TRBJ1-5|.
CASRKGHLNQPQHF
TGTGCCAGCAGGAAAGGACACCTCAATCAGCCCCAGCATTTT
>15|TRBV6-5|.|TRBJ2-5|.
CASSYRRAAQETQYF
TGTGCCAGCAGTTATCGGCGAGCGGCCCAAGAGACCCAGTACTTC
>16|TRBV6-6|few|TRBJ2-5|.
CASSYSASAIPETQYF
TGTGCCAGCAGTTACTCGGCGAGCGCGATCCCGGAGACCCAGTACTTC
>13|TRBV29-1|few|TRBJ2-5|.
CSVKGRPKETQYF
TGCAGCGTTAAAGGACGGCCCAAAGAGACCCAGTACTTC
>15|TRBV2|.|TRBJ2-1|TRBD2
CASSSGGAIWDEQFF
TGTGCCAGCAGTAGCGGGGGTGCTATTTGGGATGAGCAGTTCTTC
>13|TRBV6-5|.|TRBJ2-5|.
CASSSTRQETQYF
TGTGCCAGCAGTTCAACCCGACAGGAGACCCAGTACTTC
>14|TRBV7-9|few|TRBJ2-7|.
CASSLDRDSHEQYF
TGTGCCAGCAGCCTCGATAGGGATAGCCACGAGCAGTACTTC
>18|TRBV9|.|TRBJ2-6|.
CASSFSGRRVSGANVLTF
TGTGCCAGCAGCTTTTCGGGACGGAGGGTCTCTGGGGCCAACGTCCTGACTTTC
>12|TRBV24-1|.|TRBJ1-6|TRBD1
CATSRGNSPLHF
TGTGCCACCAGCAGGGGGAATTCACCCCTCCACTTT
>19|TRBV5-5|.|TRBJ2-1|TRBD2
CASSLGLPTAIGRYNEQFF
TGTGCCAGCAGCTTGGGTCTACCGACTGCTATCGGGAGGTACAATGAGCAGTTCTTC
>15|TRBV5-1|.|TRBJ1-1|TRBD1
CASSGLGTGNPEAFF
TGCGCCAGCAGCGGCCTAGGGACAGGGAACCCCGAAGCTTTCTTT
>14|TRBV7-2|.|TRBJ1-1|.
CASSLMSTDLTAFF
TGTGCCAGCAGCTTAATGTCCACAGATTTGACAGCTTTCTTT
>19|TRBV11-2|few|TRBJ2-1|TRBD2
CASSFDGRLAGVPDREQFF
TGTGCCAGCAGCTTCGATGGCCGACTAGCGGGGGTACCCGACAGGGAGCAGTTCTTC
>14|TRBV9|few|TRBJ1-4|.
CASSVGQSNEKLFF
TGTGCCAGCAGCGTAGGGCAGTCTAATGAAAAACTGTTTTTT
>14|TRBV5-1|few|TRBJ1-6|.
CASSLKGRNSPLHF
TGCGCCAGCAGCTTGAAGGGCCGCAATTCACCCCTCCACTTT
>14|TRBV7-2|.|TRBJ2-3|.
CASSLGWMSDTQYF
TGTGCCAGCAGCTTAGGTTGGATGTCGGATACGCAGTATTTT
>16|TRBV7-6|few|TRBJ1-1|.
CASSLGFRGRDTEAFF
TGTGCCAGCAGCTTGGGTTTCAGGGGCCGGGACACTGAAGCTTTCTTT
>14|TRBV5-1|many|TRBJ1-6|.
CASRDGSDNSPLHF
TGCGCCAGCAGAGACGGATCGGATAATTCACCCCTCCACTTT
>15|TRBV20-1|.|TRBJ1-1|.
CSARDPEPGDTEAFF
TGCAGTGCTAGAGATCCGGAACCAGGGGACACTGAAGCTTTCTTT
>12|TRBV4-1|.|TRBJ1-4|.
CASGQGEEKLFF
TGCGCCAGCGGGCAGGGCGAGGAAAAACTGTTTTTT
>17|TRBV18|.|TRBJ1-1|.
CASSPPGLGRRNTEAFF
TGTGCCAGCTCACCACCGGGGCTGGGGAGAAGGAACACTGAAGCTTTCTTT
>13|TRBV6-5|.|TRBJ2-3|.
CASSRGAWDTQYF
TGTGCCAGCAGTCGGGGGGCATGGGATACGCAGTATTTT
>15|TRBV5-1|few|TRBJ1-6|.
CASRWASSYNSPLHF
TGCGCCAGCCGTTGGGCGAGCTCCTATAATTCACCCCTCCACTTT
>18|TRBV5-1|.|TRBJ2-7|TRBD1
CASSLAKGDSFSSYEQYF
TGCGCCAGCAGCTTGGCCAAAGGGGACAGTTTTTCCTCCTACGAGCAGTACTTC
>14|TRBV7-2|few|TRBJ1-1|.
CASSLASDSPEAFF
TGTGCCAGCAGCTTAGCGTCGGACAGCCCTGAAGCTTTCTTT
>15|TRBV7-6|.|TRBJ2-1|TRBD2
CASSYGGAAYNEQFF
TGTGCCAGCAGCTACGGGGGGGCCGCCTACAATGAGCAGTTCTTC
>14|TRBV7-9|.|TRBJ1-1|TRBD1
CASSMGQVNTEAFF
TGTGCCAGCAGCATGGGACAGGTCAACACTGAAGCTTTCTTT
>14|TRBV4-2|.|TRBJ2-2|.
CASSQVLRTGELFF
TGTGCCAGCAGCCAAGTCCTGAGGACCGGGGAGCTGTTTTTT
>13|TRBV7-8|many|TRBJ2-5|.
CASSLPRQDSQYF
TGTGCCAGCAGCTTACCCCGACAGGACTCCCAGTACTTC
>14|TRBV4-3|.|TRBJ2-3|.
CASSQDALSDTQYF
TGCGCCAGCAGCCAAGATGCTCTATCAGATACGCAGTATTTT
>12|TRBV6-5|.|TRBJ2-7|.
CASNNKGYEQYF
TGTGCCAGCAACAATAAGGGTTACGAGCAGTACTTC